The 3 T cell receptor beta chains presented below share a single source sample, sequenced in a study of cytomegalovirus exposure and HLA in healthy donors. Vbeta (60) and Jbeta (13) primers were used in the PCR. Sequenced by immunoSEQ multiplex PCR; TCRdb stores in-frame clones only, minus some. The sample has about 120,000 clones; roughly 85% are singletons. Specimen: PBMCs. The source of these receptors is a man aged 18 to 30 in good health and CMV-seropositive.

The chain links TRBV1 to TRBJ2-5; TRBD2, the table's D call, lacks a check against the DNA. TRBV1 corresponds to a pseudogene. This CDR3 has 17 residues. CDR3 region: CTSSHSPLLAGAETQYF. CDR3 bases: TGCACCAGCAGCCATTCCCCCCTACTAGCGGGGGCGGAGACCCAGTACTTC.

V is TRBV7-2 and J is TRBJ1-5; 9 bases fit TRBD1. The V and J ends lost 1 base and 5 bases, in that order; junction bases with no gene match: 0. Germline V CDR1 and CDR2: SGHTA, FQGNSA. CDR3 size: 14 residues. CDR3 sequence: CASSLGTGDQPQHF. The CDR3 DNA is TGTGCCAGCAGCTTAGGGACAGGGGATCAGCCCCAGCATTTT.

Only one count was recorded for this clone. This sequence joins TRBV7-6 and TRBJ2-7; D remains ambiguous. The CDR3 covers 15 residues. Trimming left V 1 base short and J 5 bases short, with 15 bases between. The germline gives CDR1 SGHVS, CDR2 FNYEAQ. The CDR3 spells CASSLGRNLPHEQYF. CDR3 DNA: TGTGCCAGCAGCTTAGGCAGGAACCTTCCCCACGAGCAGTACTTC.